This entry lists 5 T cell receptor beta chains sequenced from one sample in a study of T cell repertoires in cytomegalovirus infection. TCRdb reanalysed the reads using MiXCR and keeps one entry per CDR3 protein. This sample has some 390,000 distinct CDR3 sequences; 15% to 20% occur once, and the top ten carry 7.5% to 9%. Sequencing was carried out using PBMCs. The receptors originated from a human donor in good health (CMV status not recorded). Some clones in this sample may be carry-over from other donors' samples.

The gene calls are TRBV7-2 and TRBJ2-3; 7 bases match TRBD2. The CDR3 runs to 16 residues. Germline CDR1 SGHTA, CDR2 FQGNSA. J was trimmed by 2 bases and V by 7 bases; bases with no gene match: 12. CDR3 DNA sequence: TGTGCCAGCAACCTAATAGCGGGCCATATCACAGATACGCAGTATTTT. This translates into CASNLIAGHITDTQYF.

This clonotype appeared many times. The rearrangement joins TRBV7-2 to TRBJ2-3; 8 nucleotides align to TRBD1. CDR3 length equals 15 residues. Trimming removed 3 bases from V and 0 bases from J; junction bases left unmatched: 2. Germline values: CDR1 SGHTA, CDR2 FQGNSA. The CDR3 DNA sequence: TGTGCCAGCAGCTTTAGGACAGGGAGCACAGATACGCAGTATTTT. This codes for CASSFRTGSTDTQYF.

This clonotype has more than one count but fewer than ten. The rearrangement joins TRBV7-2 to TRBJ2-1, with a weak D call TRBD2 (7 bases). Germline CDR1 is SGHTA and CDR2 is FQGNSA. This CDR3 comprises 18 residues. Trimming took off 5 bases at V and 9 bases at J, with 29 bases between the two ends. Here the CDR3 reads CASSPSAGAGEGLGEQFF. CDR3 sequence (DNA): TGTGCCAGCAGCCCATCAGCAGGGGCGGGAGAGGGTTTGGGTGAGCAGTTCTTC.

This clonotype was seen only a few times. The V call is TRBV6-6, the J call TRBJ2-3; no clear D. This CDR3 comprises 14 residues. The germline V and J ends were trimmed by 0 bases and 4 bases, with 8 bases remaining between them. Germline V gives CDR1 MNHNY, CDR2 SVGAGI (reference sequence). This CDR3 reads CASSYSSSSDTQYF. The DNA for the CDR3 is TGTGCCAGCAGTTACTCGAGTAGCTCAGATACGCAGTATTTT.

The CDR3 coding sequence is TGCAGTGCTAGATTGGGGGACATCGGCACTGAAGCTTTCTTT. This encodes CSARLGDIGTEAFF. This chain connects TRBV20-1 to TRBJ1-1, with TRBD1 as a possible D gene (6 bases). Trimming shortened V by 2 bases and J by 4 bases, and 14 bases separated the two germline ends. The CDR3 totals 14 residues. CDR1 DFQATT and CDR2 SNEGSKA come from the germline V gene (reference sequence).